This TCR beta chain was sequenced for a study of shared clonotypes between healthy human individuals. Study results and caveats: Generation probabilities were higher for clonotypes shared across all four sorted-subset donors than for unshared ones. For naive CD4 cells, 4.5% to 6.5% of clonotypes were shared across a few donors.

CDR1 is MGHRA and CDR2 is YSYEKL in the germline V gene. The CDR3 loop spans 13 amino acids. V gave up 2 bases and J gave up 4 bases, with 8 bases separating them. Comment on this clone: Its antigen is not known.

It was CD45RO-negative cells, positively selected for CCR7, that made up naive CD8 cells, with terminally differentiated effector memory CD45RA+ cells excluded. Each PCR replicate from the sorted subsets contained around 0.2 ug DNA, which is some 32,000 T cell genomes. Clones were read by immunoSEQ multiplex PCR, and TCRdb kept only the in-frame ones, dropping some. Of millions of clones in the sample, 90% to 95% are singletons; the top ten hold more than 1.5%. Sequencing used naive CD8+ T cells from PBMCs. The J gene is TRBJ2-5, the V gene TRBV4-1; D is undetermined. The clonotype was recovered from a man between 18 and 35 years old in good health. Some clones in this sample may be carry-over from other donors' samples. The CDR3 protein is CASSQSWGETQYF. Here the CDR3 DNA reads TGCGCCAGCAGCCAAAGTTGGGGAGAGACCCAGTACTTC.